The clone carrying this T cell receptor beta chain was seen a few times. The antigen remains unidentified. Each CDR3 protein gets one entry after TCRdb re-called the reads with MiXCR. The sample has roughly 990,000 distinct CDR3 sequences; approximately 33% are singletons. The entry originates in a study of T cell repertoires in cytomegalovirus infection. Across the whole study: CMV epitopes, recently identified HLA-C-restricted and well-studied HLA-B-restricted, were used. A matching HLA type, together with CMV infection, was signaled by public TCR beta signatures.

This CDR3 has 19 residues. Trimming stripped 1 base from V and 10 bases from J, with 26 bases between. CDR1 and CDR2 (germline): SGHVS, FQNEAQ. This specimen was cultured CD8+ T cells from PBMCs, taken from culture after CMV antigen stimulation. The TCR originated in a human donor in good health (CMV status not recorded). Some clones in this sample may be carry-over from other donors' samples. V gene TRBV7-8 combines with J gene TRBJ1-6; a possible D gene is TRBD1 (5 bases). As DNA, the CDR3 is TGTGCCAGCAGCTTAGTGGCAGTGGTAGCGGGGCACTTTGGCTCACCCCTCCACTTT. Its translation is CASSLVAVVAGHFGSPLHF.